These T cell receptor beta chains were read from a single sample in a study of blood T cell repertoires in COVID-19. Data came from immunoSEQ multiplex PCR; TCRdb stores just in-frame clones and leaves some out. The sample holds a few hundred thousand clones, around 82% seen once. The sample consisted of peripheral blood. The receptor set was obtained from a woman aged 70-85 years with acute or convalescent COVID-19. Each CDR3 is given with its conserved first and last residue. Each record gives: CDR3 length, D gene, clone size, J gene, V gene, CDR3 protein, CDR3 DNA. D genes are given only for firm matches. Size is stated for part of the rows, as once, few or many counts, or as a class when the clone is expanded.

CDR3 length: 15; D gene: -; clone size: -; J gene: TRBJ2-3; V gene: TRBV10-3; CDR3 protein: CAISERGISTDTQYF; CDR3 DNA: TGTGCCATCAGTGAAAGGGGTATCAGCACAGATACGCAGTATTTT
CDR3 length: 15; D gene: -; clone size: -; J gene: TRBJ2-3; V gene: TRBV19; CDR3 protein: CASSDSGPSTDTQYF; CDR3 DNA: TGTGCCAGTAGTGATAGCGGTCCTTCTACGGATACGCAGTATTTT
CDR3 length: 14; D gene: TRBD1; clone size: few; J gene: TRBJ2-2; V gene: TRBV7-2; CDR3 protein: CASSPQGAGGELFF; CDR3 DNA: TGTGCCAGCAGCCCACAGGGGGCGGGCGGGGAGCTGTTTTTT
CDR3 length: 16; D gene: TRBD2; clone size: once; J gene: TRBJ2-5; V gene: TRBV5-5; CDR3 protein: CASSLGLGRGQETQYF; CDR3 DNA: TGTGCCAGCAGCCTCGGACTAGGGAGGGGCCAAGAGACCCAGTACTTC
CDR3 length: 13; D gene: -; clone size: -; J gene: TRBJ1-5; V gene: TRBV11-2; CDR3 protein: CASSADRNQPQHF; CDR3 DNA: TGTGCCAGCAGCGCGGACAGAAATCAGCCCCAGCATTTT
CDR3 length: 18; D gene: TRBD2; clone size: -; J gene: TRBJ2-3; V gene: TRBV4-2; CDR3 protein: CASSLGTSGSSSTDTQYF; CDR3 DNA: TGTGCCAGCAGCCTTGGGACTAGCGGGTCCTCTAGCACAGATACGCAGTATTTT
CDR3 length: 14; D gene: TRBD1; clone size: once; J gene: TRBJ2-5; V gene: TRBV6-1; CDR3 protein: CASSEVGGAETQYF; CDR3 DNA: TGTGCCAGCAGTGAAGTAGGGGGCGCGGAGACCCAGTACTTC
CDR3 length: 16; D gene: -; clone size: -; J gene: TRBJ2-1; V gene: TRBV7-2; CDR3 protein: CASSFGGASSYNEQFF; CDR3 DNA: TGTGCCAGCAGCTTCGGCGGGGCAAGCTCCTACAATGAGCAGTTCTTC
CDR3 length: 14; D gene: -; clone size: once; J gene: TRBJ2-5; V gene: TRBV30; CDR3 protein: CAWSVQMGHETQYF; CDR3 DNA: TGTGCCTGGAGTGTACAAATGGGGCACGAGACCCAGTACTTC
CDR3 length: 14; D gene: -; clone size: few; J gene: TRBJ1-4; V gene: TRBV4-1; CDR3 protein: CASSQGSFNEKLFF; CDR3 DNA: TGCGCCAGCAGCCAAGGTAGTTTTAATGAAAAACTGTTTTTT
CDR3 length: 14; D gene: TRBD2; clone size: once; J gene: TRBJ2-7; V gene: TRBV7-9; CDR3 protein: CASSFSSGPYEQYF; CDR3 DNA: TGTGCCAGCAGCTTCTCTAGCGGACCCTACGAGCAGTACTTC
CDR3 length: 15; D gene: TRBD1; clone size: -; J gene: TRBJ1-4; V gene: TRBV5-8; CDR3 protein: CASSFGTGGQEKLFF; CDR3 DNA: TGTGCCAGCAGTTTTGGGACAGGGGGGCAAGAAAAACTGTTTTTT
CDR3 length: 17; D gene: TRBD2; clone size: once; J gene: TRBJ2-2; V gene: TRBV9; CDR3 protein: CASSVGSGGADTGELFF; CDR3 DNA: TGTGCCAGCAGCGTGGGAAGCGGGGGGGCGGACACCGGGGAGCTGTTTTTT
CDR3 length: 17; D gene: TRBD1; clone size: -; J gene: TRBJ1-5; V gene: TRBV27; CDR3 protein: CASNRSETGEGNQPQHF; CDR3 DNA: TGTGCCAGCAACCGATCCGAAACAGGGGAAGGAAATCAGCCCCAGCATTTT
CDR3 length: 16; D gene: -; clone size: -; J gene: TRBJ2-5; V gene: TRBV6-5; CDR3 protein: CASSYSSRGAVETQYF; CDR3 DNA: TGTGCCAGCAGTTACTCATCCAGGGGAGCCGTGGAGACCCAGTACTTC
CDR3 length: 14; D gene: TRBD2; clone size: -; J gene: TRBJ2-1; V gene: TRBV9; CDR3 protein: CASSLRLATDEQFF; CDR3 DNA: TGTGCCAGCAGCCTCCGACTAGCGACGGATGAGCAGTTCTTC
CDR3 length: 14; D gene: TRBD1; clone size: -; J gene: TRBJ2-7; V gene: TRBV30; CDR3 protein: CAGVRRDRKYEQYF; CDR3 DNA: TGTGCCGGGGTAAGACGGGACAGGAAATACGAGCAGTACTTC
CDR3 length: 16; D gene: TRBD1; clone size: -; J gene: TRBJ1-3; V gene: TRBV24-1; CDR3 protein: CATSDGTVQQGNTIYF; CDR3 DNA: TGTGCCACCAGTGATGGGACAGTCCAACAAGGAAACACCATATATTTT
CDR3 length: 17; D gene: -; clone size: -; J gene: TRBJ1-6; V gene: TRBV4-1; CDR3 protein: CASSSVEKSSYNSPLHF; CDR3 DNA: TGCGCCAGCAGCTCGGTGGAGAAGAGCTCCTATAATTCACCCCTCCACTTT
CDR3 length: 13; D gene: -; clone size: -; J gene: TRBJ1-4; V gene: TRBV5-6; CDR3 protein: CASSLAGREKLFF; CDR3 DNA: TGTGCCAGCAGCTTGGCCGGGAGGGAAAAACTGTTTTTT
CDR3 length: 16; D gene: -; clone size: -; J gene: TRBJ2-2; V gene: TRBV3-1/TRBV3-2; CDR3 protein: CASTNLGQSNTGELFF; CDR3 DNA: TGTGCCAGCACCAACCTAGGCCAGTCGAACACCGGGGAGCTGTTTTTT
CDR3 length: 16; D gene: -; clone size: -; J gene: TRBJ2-5; V gene: TRBV3-1/TRBV3-2; CDR3 protein: CASSQSGAGYQETQYF; CDR3 DNA: TGTGCCAGCAGCCAGAGCGGCGCGGGGTACCAAGAGACCCAGTACTTC
CDR3 length: 16; D gene: TRBD2; clone size: few; J gene: TRBJ2-2; V gene: TRBV7-2; CDR3 protein: CASSSTSGGKTGELFF; CDR3 DNA: TGTGCCAGCAGCTCGACTAGCGGGGGTAAAACCGGGGAGCTGTTTTTT
CDR3 length: 15; D gene: TRBD2; clone size: -; J gene: TRBJ2-1; V gene: TRBV24-1; CDR3 protein: CATSDGGARTSWQFF; CDR3 DNA: TGTGCCACCAGTGATGGAGGGGCTCGGACTAGTTGGCAGTTCTTC
CDR3 length: 11; D gene: -; clone size: -; J gene: TRBJ2-1; V gene: TRBV19; CDR3 protein: CASSQYNEQFF; CDR3 DNA: TGTGCCAGTAGTCAGTACAATGAGCAGTTCTTC
CDR3 length: 17; D gene: -; clone size: -; J gene: TRBJ1-6; V gene: TRBV4-1; CDR3 protein: CASSQDAAQNYNSPLHF; CDR3 DNA: TGCGCCAGCAGCCAAGATGCCGCACAGAATTATAATTCACCCCTCCACTTT
CDR3 length: 15; D gene: TRBD2; clone size: -; J gene: TRBJ2-5; V gene: TRBV5-4; CDR3 protein: CASSPAGRGGETQYF; CDR3 DNA: TGTGCCAGCAGCCCAGCAGGACGGGGGGGGGAGACCCAGTACTTC
CDR3 length: 19; D gene: TRBD1; clone size: few; J gene: TRBJ2-7; V gene: TRBV27; CDR3 protein: CASSSTAPDSGTGGTEQYF; CDR3 DNA: TGTGCCAGCAGTTCTACGGCGCCAGACTCCGGGACAGGGGGCACGGAGCAGTACTTC
CDR3 length: 15; D gene: TRBD1; clone size: -; J gene: TRBJ2-3; V gene: TRBV3-1/TRBV3-2; CDR3 protein: CASSQLTGAADTQYF; CDR3 DNA: TGTGCCAGCAGCCAACTGACAGGGGCCGCAGATACGCAGTATTTT
CDR3 length: 12; D gene: -; clone size: -; J gene: TRBJ1-2; V gene: TRBV24-1; CDR3 protein: CATSDLAGGYTF; CDR3 DNA: TGTGCCACCAGTGATTTGGCGGGTGGCTACACCTTC
CDR3 length: 15; D gene: -; clone size: -; J gene: TRBJ1-2; V gene: TRBV18; CDR3 protein: CASSPDSPRGYGYTF; CDR3 DNA: TGTGCCAGCTCACCCGACAGTCCAAGAGGCTATGGCTACACCTTC
CDR3 length: 15; D gene: -; clone size: -; J gene: TRBJ2-5; V gene: TRBV7-2; CDR3 protein: CASSLARTAQETQYF; CDR3 DNA: TGTGCCAGCAGCTTAGCGCGAACAGCCCAAGAGACCCAGTACTTC
CDR3 length: 15; D gene: -; clone size: -; J gene: TRBJ1-2; V gene: TRBV4-1; CDR3 protein: CASSQAGLLNYGYTF; CDR3 DNA: TGCGCCAGCAGCCAGGCGGGTCTACTTAACTATGGCTACACCTTC
CDR3 length: 15; D gene: TRBD1; clone size: few; J gene: TRBJ1-5; V gene: TRBV10-1; CDR3 protein: CASKRWGQQNQPQHF; CDR3 DNA: TGCGCCAGCAAACGGTGGGGACAGCAAAATCAGCCCCAGCATTTT
CDR3 length: 14; D gene: -; clone size: -; J gene: TRBJ2-2; V gene: TRBV18; CDR3 protein: CASSPREAPGELFF; CDR3 DNA: TGTGCCAGCTCACCACGGGAGGCGCCCGGGGAGCTGTTTTTT
CDR3 length: 14; D gene: TRBD2; clone size: -; J gene: TRBJ2-1; V gene: TRBV5-6; CDR3 protein: CASSLLAGGHREFF; CDR3 DNA: TGTGCCAGCAGCTTGCTAGCGGGGGGGCATCGAGAGTTCTTC
CDR3 length: 14; D gene: -; clone size: -; J gene: TRBJ2-1; V gene: TRBV5-5; CDR3 protein: CASSYPGSRNEQFF; CDR3 DNA: TGTGCCAGCAGCTACCCGGGGAGCCGAAATGAGCAGTTCTTC
CDR3 length: 16; D gene: -; clone size: -; J gene: TRBJ1-6; V gene: TRBV2; CDR3 protein: CASSTGSNTYNSPLHF; CDR3 DNA: TGTGCCAGCTCCACAGGATCGAACACTTATAATTCACCCCTCCACTTT
CDR3 length: 15; D gene: TRBD2; clone size: -; J gene: TRBJ2-5; V gene: TRBV6-5; CDR3 protein: CASSRTSGGYETQYF; CDR3 DNA: TGTGCCAGCAGTCGGACTAGCGGGGGGTATGAGACCCAGTACTTC
CDR3 length: 12; D gene: -; clone size: -; J gene: TRBJ1-6; V gene: TRBV5-5; CDR3 protein: CASSANNSPLHF; CDR3 DNA: TGTGCCAGCAGCGCGAATAATTCACCCCTCCACTTT
CDR3 length: 17; D gene: -; clone size: -; J gene: TRBJ2-3; V gene: TRBV12-5; CDR3 protein: CASGLGTQGSHTDTQYF; CDR3 DNA: TGTGCTAGTGGTTTGGGTACACAGGGTTCACACACAGATACGCAGTATTTT
CDR3 length: 14; D gene: TRBD1; clone size: few; J gene: TRBJ2-3; V gene: TRBV2; CDR3 protein: CATSVGQGTDTQYF; CDR3 DNA: TGTGCCACCTCGGTGGGACAGGGAACAGATACGCAGTATTTT
CDR3 length: 13; D gene: -; clone size: -; J gene: TRBJ1-2; V gene: TRBV5-1; CDR3 protein: CASSPTPTGRGTF; CDR3 DNA: TGCGCCAGCAGCCCGACGCCCACAGGGAGGGGCACCTTC
CDR3 length: 13; D gene: -; clone size: few; J gene: TRBJ1-1; V gene: TRBV5-1; CDR3 protein: CASSVYLNTEAFF; CDR3 DNA: TGCGCCAGCAGCGTATACTTGAACACTGAAGCTTTCTTT
CDR3 length: 15; D gene: TRBD1; clone size: -; J gene: TRBJ2-7; V gene: TRBV30; CDR3 protein: CAWSTQGGTGSEQYF; CDR3 DNA: TGTGCCTGGAGTACCCAAGGGGGGACAGGGTCCGAGCAGTACTTC
CDR3 length: 13; D gene: -; clone size: -; J gene: TRBJ2-3; V gene: TRBV24-1; CDR3 protein: CATSPSSTDTQYF; CDR3 DNA: TGTGCCACCAGTCCCTCTAGCACAGATACGCAGTATTTT
CDR3 length: 15; D gene: -; clone size: -; J gene: TRBJ1-2; V gene: TRBV7-2; CDR3 protein: CASSLESGTLDGYTF; CDR3 DNA: TGTGCCAGCAGCTTAGAAAGCGGGACATTAGATGGCTACACCTTC
CDR3 length: 14; D gene: TRBD1; clone size: few; J gene: TRBJ2-2; V gene: TRBV19; CDR3 protein: CASIPGGATGELFF; CDR3 DNA: TGTGCCAGTATACCAGGGGGCGCCACCGGGGAGCTGTTTTTT
CDR3 length: 14; D gene: -; clone size: -; J gene: TRBJ2-2; V gene: TRBV10-3; CDR3 protein: CAISDSRGPGELFF; CDR3 DNA: TGTGCCATCAGTGATTCCAGGGGTCCCGGGGAGCTGTTTTTT
CDR3 length: 18; D gene: TRBD1; clone size: -; J gene: TRBJ1-4; V gene: TRBV7-9; CDR3 protein: CASSLGDRGSLSGEKLFF; CDR3 DNA: TGTGCCAGCAGCTTAGGGGACAGGGGCTCCCTATCGGGTGAAAAACTGTTTTTT
CDR3 length: 14; D gene: TRBD1; clone size: -; J gene: TRBJ1-1; V gene: TRBV7-3; CDR3 protein: CASSSTGFDTEAFF; CDR3 DNA: TGTGCCAGCAGCTCGACAGGGTTTGACACTGAAGCTTTCTTT
CDR3 length: 12; D gene: -; clone size: -; J gene: TRBJ1-4; V gene: TRBV29-1; CDR3 protein: CSVRVGDEKLFF; CDR3 DNA: TGCAGCGTCCGTGTCGGGGATGAAAAACTGTTTTTT
CDR3 length: 14; D gene: TRBD1; clone size: once; J gene: TRBJ2-3; V gene: TRBV7-3; CDR3 protein: CASSQDRGTDTQYF; CDR3 DNA: TGTGCCAGCAGCCAGGACAGGGGCACAGATACGCAGTATTTT
CDR3 length: 14; D gene: TRBD1; clone size: few; J gene: TRBJ1-2; V gene: TRBV7-8; CDR3 protein: CASSYTTGGYGYTF; CDR3 DNA: TGTGCCAGCAGCTACACGACAGGGGGCTATGGCTACACCTTC
CDR3 length: 17; D gene: -; clone size: -; J gene: TRBJ1-3; V gene: TRBV10-2; CDR3 protein: CASSESYRLYSGNTIYF; CDR3 DNA: TGCGCCAGCAGTGAGTCGTACAGACTATACTCTGGAAACACCATATATTTT
CDR3 length: 15; D gene: -; clone size: -; J gene: TRBJ2-1; V gene: TRBV10-1; CDR3 protein: CASSDPRLGNNEQFF; CDR3 DNA: TGCGCCAGCAGTGATCCCAGACTCGGAAACAATGAGCAGTTCTTC
CDR3 length: 16; D gene: -; clone size: many; J gene: TRBJ1-6; V gene: TRBV6-5; CDR3 protein: CASSYSERGSGSPLHF; CDR3 DNA: TGTGCCAGCAGTTACTCAGAGCGGGGTTCCGGTTCACCCCTCCACTTT